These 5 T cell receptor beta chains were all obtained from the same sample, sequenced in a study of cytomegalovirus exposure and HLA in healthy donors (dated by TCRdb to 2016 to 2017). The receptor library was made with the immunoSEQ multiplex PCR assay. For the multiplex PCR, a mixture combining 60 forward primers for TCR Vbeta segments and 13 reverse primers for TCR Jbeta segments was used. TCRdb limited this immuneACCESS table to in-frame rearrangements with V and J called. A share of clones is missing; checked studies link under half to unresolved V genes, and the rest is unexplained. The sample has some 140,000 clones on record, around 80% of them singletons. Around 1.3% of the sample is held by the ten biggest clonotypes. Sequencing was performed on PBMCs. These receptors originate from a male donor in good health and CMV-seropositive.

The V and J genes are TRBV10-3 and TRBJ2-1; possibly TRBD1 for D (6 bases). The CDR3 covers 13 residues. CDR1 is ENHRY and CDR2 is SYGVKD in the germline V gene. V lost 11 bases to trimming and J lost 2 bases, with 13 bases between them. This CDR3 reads CAVLRDTYNEQFF. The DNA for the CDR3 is TGTGCCGTCCTTCGGGACACCTACAATGAGCAGTTCTTC.

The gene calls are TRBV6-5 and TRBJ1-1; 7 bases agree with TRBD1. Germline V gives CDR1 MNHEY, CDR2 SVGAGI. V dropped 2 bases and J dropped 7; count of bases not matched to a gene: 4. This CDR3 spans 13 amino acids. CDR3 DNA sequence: TGTGCCAGCAGTTACCAGCGACAGGGTGAAGCTTTCTTT. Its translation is CASSYQRQGEAFF.

The CDR3 here is CAIKSSRGLEETQYF. CDR3 DNA: TGTGCCATCAAGAGTTCCAGGGGGCTAGAGGAGACCCAGTACTTC. The chain recombines TRBV10-3 with TRBJ2-5; 8 bases line up with TRBD1. The CDR3 covers 15 residues. The V segment lost 7 bases and the J segment 5 bases; nucleotides outside the gene matches: 12. Germline assignment: CDR1 ENHRY and CDR2 SYGVKD.

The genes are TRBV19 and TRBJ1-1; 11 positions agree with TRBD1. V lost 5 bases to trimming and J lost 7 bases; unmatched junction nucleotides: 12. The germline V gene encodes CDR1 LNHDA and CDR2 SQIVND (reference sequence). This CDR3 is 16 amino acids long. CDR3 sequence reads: CASSGDRGTVTLEAFF. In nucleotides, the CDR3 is TGTGCCAGTAGTGGGGACAGGGGGACGGTCACCCTTGAAGCTTTCTTT.

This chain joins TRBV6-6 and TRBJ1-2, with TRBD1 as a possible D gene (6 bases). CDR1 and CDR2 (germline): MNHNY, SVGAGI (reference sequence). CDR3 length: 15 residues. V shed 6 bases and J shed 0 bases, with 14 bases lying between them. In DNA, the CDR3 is TGTGCCAGCAGCATGCCGCGACAGGCTAACTATGGCTACACCTTC. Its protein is CASSMPRQANYGYTF.